This T cell receptor beta chain comes out of a study of spatial heterogeneity in lung cancer. By sample share, this clonotype is large. As yet, its antigen is unknown. All TCR cDNA molecules were individually tagged with a unique molecular identifier. TCRdb called the 5' RACE reads again in MiXCR, with one record for every CDR3 protein. The sample lists over 2,000 distinct CDR3 sequences, 20% to 25% occurring once. The germline CDR1 and CDR2 sequences are MNHEY and SVGEGT. This CDR3 spans 15 amino acids. The ends were cut back, 7 bases at V and 4 bases at J, with 20 bases in the middle. Study findings and constraints: Alpha chain coverage of tumor T cells was estimated at approximately 6.5%, and beta chain coverage at approximately 13%. Within tumors, counts of expanded alpha and beta TCRs tracked tumor mutation counts.

Regarding time point: sample taken at primary tumor resection. Sequencing of whole RNA from tumor, nontumor lung or frozen PBMC involved no sorting. The chain couples TRBV6-2 or TRBV6-3 to TRBJ2-7; the D call may be TRBD1 or TRBD2 (5 bases each). The sequencing used lung tumor tissue, collected at surgery. The sequence derives from a male donor with early-stage non-small cell lung cancer. In DNA form, the CDR3 reads TGTGCCAGCAACACCGGGACCCGATGGAGATACGAGCAGTACTTC. Protein product: CASNTGTRWRYEQYF.